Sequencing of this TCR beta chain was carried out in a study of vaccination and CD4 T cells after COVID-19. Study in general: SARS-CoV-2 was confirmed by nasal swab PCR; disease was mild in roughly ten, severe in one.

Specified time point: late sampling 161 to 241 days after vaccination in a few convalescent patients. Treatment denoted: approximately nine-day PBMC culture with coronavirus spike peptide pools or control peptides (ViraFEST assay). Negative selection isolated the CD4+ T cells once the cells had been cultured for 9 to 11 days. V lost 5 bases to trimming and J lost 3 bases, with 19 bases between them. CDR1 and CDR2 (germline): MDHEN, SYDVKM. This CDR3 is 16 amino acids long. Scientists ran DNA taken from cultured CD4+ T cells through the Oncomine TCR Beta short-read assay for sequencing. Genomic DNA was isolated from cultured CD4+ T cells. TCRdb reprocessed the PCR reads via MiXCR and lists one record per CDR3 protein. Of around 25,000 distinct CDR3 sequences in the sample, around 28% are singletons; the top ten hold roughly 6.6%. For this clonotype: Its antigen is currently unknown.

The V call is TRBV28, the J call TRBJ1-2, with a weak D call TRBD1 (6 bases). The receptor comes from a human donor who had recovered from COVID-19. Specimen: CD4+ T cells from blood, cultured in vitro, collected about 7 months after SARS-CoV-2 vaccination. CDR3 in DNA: TGTGCCAGCAGTCCCGACCGACAGGACGGGGACTATGGCTACACCTTC. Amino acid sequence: CASSPDRQDGDYGYTF.